The text below deals with one T cell receptor (beta chain). Its target is unknown. CDR1 and CDR2 from the germline V gene are MNHNS and SASEGT. The CDR3 extends over 15 amino acids. TCRdb re-called the 5' RACE reads; one entry per CDR3 protein, DNA not given. This repertoire comprises approximately 380,000 distinct CDR3 sequences; its ten largest clones make up 5.2%. The entry originates in a study of T cells expressing NK-cell markers. Study-wide results and caveats: CD8+ T cells in 5 or 6 donors included dominant NKG2C+ clonotypes at roughly 1.0-7.5%.

The chain uses TRBV6-1 and TRBJ1-1; TCRdb picks TRBD1, but there is no DNA to check that call. Sequenced material: blood T cells: a sorted CD56 or NKG2C T cell subset, CD4+ or CD8+ T cells, or bulk PBMC T cells (not recorded which). The receptor was derived from a man between 18 and 69 years old in good health. The CDR3 loop reads CASSDRTGGKVEAFF.